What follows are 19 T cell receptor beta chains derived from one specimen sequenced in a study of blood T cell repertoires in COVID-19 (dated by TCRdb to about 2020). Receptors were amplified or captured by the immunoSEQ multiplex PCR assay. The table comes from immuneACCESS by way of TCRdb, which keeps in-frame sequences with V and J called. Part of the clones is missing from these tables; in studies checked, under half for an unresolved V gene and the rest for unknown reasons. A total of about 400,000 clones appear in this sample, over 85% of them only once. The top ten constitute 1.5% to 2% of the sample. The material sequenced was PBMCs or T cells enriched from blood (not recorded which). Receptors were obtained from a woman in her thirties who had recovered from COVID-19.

In DNA, the CDR3 is TGCAGTGTCGACAGGGTGGAAAAACTGTTTTTT. It translates to CSVDRVEKLFF. This chain links TRBV20-1 with TRBJ1-4, with 7 bases fitting TRBD1. CDR1 and CDR2 from the germline V gene are DFQATT and SNEGSKA (reference sequence). V dropped 7 bases and J dropped 8; count of bases not matched to a gene: 4. The CDR3 extends over 11 amino acids.

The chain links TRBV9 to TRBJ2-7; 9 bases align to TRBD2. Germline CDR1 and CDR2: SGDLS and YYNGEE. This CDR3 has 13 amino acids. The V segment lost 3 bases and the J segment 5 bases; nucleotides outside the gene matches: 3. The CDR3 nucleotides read TGTGCCAGCAGCGAGGGACTAGCCCACGAGCAGTACTTC. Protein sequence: CASSEGLAHEQYF.

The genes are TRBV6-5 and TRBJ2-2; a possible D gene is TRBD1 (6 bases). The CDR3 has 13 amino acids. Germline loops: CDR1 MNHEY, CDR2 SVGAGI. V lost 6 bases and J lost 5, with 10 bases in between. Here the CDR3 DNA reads TGTGCCAGCAGGGATCAGGGGACCGGGGAGCTGTTTTTT. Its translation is CASRDQGTGELFF.

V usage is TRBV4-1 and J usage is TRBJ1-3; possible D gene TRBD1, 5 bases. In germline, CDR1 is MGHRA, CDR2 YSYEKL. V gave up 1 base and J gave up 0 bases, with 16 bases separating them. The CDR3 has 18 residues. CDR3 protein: CASSQGRGGVSSGNTIYF. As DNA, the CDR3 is TGCGCCAGCAGCCAAGGTCGGGGGGGGGTATCCTCTGGAAACACCATATATTTT.

The CDR3 DNA reads TGTGCCAGCAGTGAGAGTAATCAGCCCCAGCATTTT. Amino acid sequence: CASSESNQPQHF. This chain joins TRBV6-1 and TRBJ1-5; D gene uncertain. V dropped 3 bases and J dropped 4 bases, with 4 bases sitting between them. This CDR3 is built from 12 residues. CDR1 is MNHNS and CDR2 is SASEGT in the germline V gene.

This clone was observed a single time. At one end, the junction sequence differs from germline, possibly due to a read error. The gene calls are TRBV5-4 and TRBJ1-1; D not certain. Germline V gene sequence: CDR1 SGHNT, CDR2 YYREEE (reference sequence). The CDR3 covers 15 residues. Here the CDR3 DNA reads TGTGCCAGCAGTTTGGGAGGCGTTGCGAACACTGAAGCTTTCTTT. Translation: CASSLGGVANTEAFF.

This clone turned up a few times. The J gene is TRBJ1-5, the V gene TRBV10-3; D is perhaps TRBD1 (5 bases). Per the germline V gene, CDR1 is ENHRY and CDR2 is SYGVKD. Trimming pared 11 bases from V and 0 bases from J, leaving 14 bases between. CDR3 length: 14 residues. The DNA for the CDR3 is TGTGCCGCCGATACAGGAGATAGCAATCAGCCCCAGCATTTT. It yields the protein CAADTGDSNQPQHF.

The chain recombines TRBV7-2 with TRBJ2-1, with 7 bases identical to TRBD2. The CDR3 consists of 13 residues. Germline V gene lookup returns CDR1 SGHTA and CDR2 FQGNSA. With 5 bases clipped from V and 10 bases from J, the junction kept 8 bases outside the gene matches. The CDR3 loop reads CASSGAGEEEQFF. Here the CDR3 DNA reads TGTGCCAGCAGCGGGGCGGGGGAGGAAGAGCAGTTCTTC.

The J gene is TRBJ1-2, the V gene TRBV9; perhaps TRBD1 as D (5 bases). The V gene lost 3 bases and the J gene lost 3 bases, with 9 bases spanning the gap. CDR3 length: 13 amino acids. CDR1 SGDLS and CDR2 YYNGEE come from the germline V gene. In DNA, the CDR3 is TGTGCCAGCAGCGCTGACAGCTACTATGGCTACACCTTC. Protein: CASSADSYYGYTF.

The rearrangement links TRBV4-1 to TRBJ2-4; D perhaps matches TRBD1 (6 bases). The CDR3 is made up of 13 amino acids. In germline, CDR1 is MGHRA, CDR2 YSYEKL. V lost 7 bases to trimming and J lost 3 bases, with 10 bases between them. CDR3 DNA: TGCGCCAGCAAGGGGGTAGGCAAAAACATTCAGTACTTC. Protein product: CASKGVGKNIQYF.

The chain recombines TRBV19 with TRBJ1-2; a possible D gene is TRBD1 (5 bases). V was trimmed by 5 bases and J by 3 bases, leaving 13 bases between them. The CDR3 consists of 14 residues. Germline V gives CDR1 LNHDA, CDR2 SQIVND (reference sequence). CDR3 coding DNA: TGTGCCAGTAGTGGGGCAGGCTGGTACTATGGCTACACCTTC. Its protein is CASSGAGWYYGYTF.

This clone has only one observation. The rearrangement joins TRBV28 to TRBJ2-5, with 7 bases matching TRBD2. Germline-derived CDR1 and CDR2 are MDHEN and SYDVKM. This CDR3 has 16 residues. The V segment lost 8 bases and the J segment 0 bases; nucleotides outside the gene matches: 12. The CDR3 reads CASSGGPLIYQETQYF. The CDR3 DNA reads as TGTGCCAGCTCGGGAGGTCCCCTAATATACCAAGAGACCCAGTACTTC.

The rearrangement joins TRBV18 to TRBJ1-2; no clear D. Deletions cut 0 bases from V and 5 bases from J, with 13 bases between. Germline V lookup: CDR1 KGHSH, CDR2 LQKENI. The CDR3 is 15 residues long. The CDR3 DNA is TGTGCCAGCTCACCACCAAATTCCCTAGTATATGGCTACACCTTC. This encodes CASSPPNSLVYGYTF.

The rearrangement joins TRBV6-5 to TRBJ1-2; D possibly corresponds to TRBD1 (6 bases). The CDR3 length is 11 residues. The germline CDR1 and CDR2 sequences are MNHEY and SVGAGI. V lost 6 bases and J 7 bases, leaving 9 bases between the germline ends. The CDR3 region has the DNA TGTGCCAGCAGGCGGACAGCTGGCTACACCTTC. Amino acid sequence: CASRRTAGYTF.

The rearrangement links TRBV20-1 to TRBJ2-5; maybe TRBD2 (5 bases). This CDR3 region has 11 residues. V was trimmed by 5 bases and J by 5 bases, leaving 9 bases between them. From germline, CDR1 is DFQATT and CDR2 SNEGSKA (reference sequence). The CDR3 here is CSAPGYETQYF. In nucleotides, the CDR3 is TGCAGTGCTCCGGGGTACGAGACCCAGTACTTC.

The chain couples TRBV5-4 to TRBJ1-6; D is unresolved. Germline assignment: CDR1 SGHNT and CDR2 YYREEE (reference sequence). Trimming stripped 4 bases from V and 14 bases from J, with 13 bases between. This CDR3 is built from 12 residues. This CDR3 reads CASSTSGEALHF. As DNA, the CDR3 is TGTGCCAGCAGCACAAGCGGGGAGGCCCTCCACTTT.

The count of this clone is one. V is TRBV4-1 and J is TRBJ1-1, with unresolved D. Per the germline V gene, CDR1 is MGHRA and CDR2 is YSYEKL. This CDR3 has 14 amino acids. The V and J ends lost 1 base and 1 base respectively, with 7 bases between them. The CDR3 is CASSQALRNTEAFF. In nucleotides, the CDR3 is TGCGCCAGCAGCCAAGCACTAAGGAACACTGAAGCTTTCTTT.

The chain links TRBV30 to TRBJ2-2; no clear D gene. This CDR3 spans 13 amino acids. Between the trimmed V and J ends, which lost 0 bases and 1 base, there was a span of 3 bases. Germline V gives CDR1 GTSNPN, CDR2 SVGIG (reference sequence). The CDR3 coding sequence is TGTGCCTGGAGTGTTAGGAACACCGGGGAGCTGTTTTTT. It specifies CAWSVRNTGELFF.

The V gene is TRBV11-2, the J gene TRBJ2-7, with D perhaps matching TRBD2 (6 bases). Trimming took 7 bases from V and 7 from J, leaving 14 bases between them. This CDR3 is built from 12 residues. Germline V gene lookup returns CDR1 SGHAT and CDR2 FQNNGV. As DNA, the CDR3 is TGTGCCAGCACCCGGGACTTCGGTGAGCAGTACTTC. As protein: CASTRDFGEQYF.